This TCR beta chain emerged from a study of T cell repertoires in cytomegalovirus infection. Concerning this clonotype itself: As yet, its antigen is unknown.

TCRdb re-analysed the reads in MiXCR, keeping a single row per CDR3 protein. This sample carries about 890,000 distinct CDR3 sequences, around 31% of them seen once, and the ten largest clones take around 15%. Germline V gives CDR1 LGHDT, CDR2 YNNKEL (reference sequence). This CDR3 is 17 amino acids long. V gave up 0 bases and J gave up 5 bases, with 17 bases separating them. This rearrangement joins TRBV3-1 to TRBJ2-1; TRBD1 might be the D (5 bases). This clonotype originated in a human donor in good health (CMV status not recorded). Some clones in this sample may be carry-over from other donors' samples. The sequencing here drew on cultured CD8+ T cells from PBMCs, taken from culture after CMV antigen stimulation. The CDR3 DNA follows: TGTGCCAGCAGCCAAGATCGGTCCAGGGTCTTCGACAATGAGCAGTTCTTC. This codes for CASSQDRSRVFDNEQFF.